This record covers a single T cell receptor beta chain. Its specificity is not known. CDR1 and CDR2 from the germline V gene are SGHTA and FQGNSA. With V trimmed by 5 bases and J by 4 bases, 11 bases remained unmatched. The CDR3 covers 18 residues. The sample belongs to a study of neurological immune-mediated disorders. Regarding the study as a whole: There was no association between the multiple sclerosis repertoire cluster and any clinical or MRI feature. No expanded-clone CDR3 amino acid sequence recurred across subjects, suggesting private TCR-beta repertoires.

The sorted libraries involved the use of around 960,000 CD4+ or CD8+ T cells. TCRdb reanalysed the 5' RACE reads using MiXCR and keeps one entry per CDR3 protein. The profile covers some 22,000 distinct CDR3 sequences, with roughly 17% appearing a single time and less than 8.5% taken by the ten largest. Sequencing was done on a sample of CD8+ T cells from blood. This TCR came from a woman younger than 30 with multiple sclerosis. V usage is TRBV7-2 and J usage is TRBJ2-1, with TRBD2 identical over 13 bases. The CDR3 reads CASSIQGTSGTKYNEQFF. CDR3 in DNA: TGTGCCAGCAGCATCCAAGGGACTAGCGGGACGAAGTACAATGAGCAGTTCTTC. The full variable domain, in which reference TRBV7-2 and TRBJ2-1 provide the parts outside the CDR3, is GAGVSQSPSNKVTEKGKDVELRCDPISGHTALYWYRQSLGQGLEFLIYFQGNSAPDKSGLPSDRFSAERTGGSVSTLTIQRTQQEDSAVYLCASSIQGTSGTKYNEQFFGPGTRLTVL.